These 3 T cell receptor beta chains originate from one sample sequenced in a study of identical twins. TCRdb used MiXCR to reprocess the 5' RACE reads, holding one entry per CDR3 protein. The table lists roughly 700,000 distinct CDR3 sequences, 8.5% to 9.5% of them singletons. This sample also belongs to another study, concerning yellow fever vaccine responses in identical twins.

The source material was PBMCs. All receptors come from a woman aged 18 to 35 in good health.

This clonotype has a count of ten or more. The V gene is TRBV4-2, the J gene TRBJ1-3, with D hard to call. The V gene's germline CDR1 is LGHNA and CDR2 YNFKEQ. This CDR3 comprises 16 residues. The V end lost 0 bases, the J end lost 0 bases, and 9 bases lay between the germline ends. The CDR3 region is CASSQDRGGSGNTIYF. CDR3 coding DNA: TGTGCCAGCAGCCAAGATCGGGGTGGCTCTGGAAACACCATATATTTT.

The chain uses TRBV6-2 or TRBV6-3 and TRBJ2-1; TRBD1 might be the D (5 bases). Looked up from germline, CDR1 is MNHEY and CDR2 is SVGEGT. The CDR3 consists of 12 residues. V was clipped by 6 bases and J by 9 bases, with 12 bases between them. The DNA of the CDR3 is TGTGCCAGCAGAGGGGCGGTACTTGAGCAGTTCTTC. Amino acids: CASRGAVLEQFF.

This chain connects TRBV5-1 to TRBJ2-3; 13 nucleotides align to TRBD2. After removal of 2 bases from V and 6 bases from J, the junction contained 3 bases not matched to a gene. CDR3 length: 15 amino acids. Germline values: CDR1 SGHRS, CDR2 YFSETQ. CDR3 protein: CASSLLAGGQDTQYF. In nucleotides, the CDR3 is TGCGCCAGCAGCTTACTAGCGGGGGGGCAGGATACGCAGTATTTT.